These 5 T cell receptor beta chains share one sample of origin, sequenced in a study of cytomegalovirus exposure and HLA in healthy donors. Generated by immunoSEQ multiplex PCR, the TCRdb table keeps only in-frame clones and is missing some. Seen here are about 64,000 clones, around nine tenths observed once, and the top ten hold over 1.5%. The source material was PBMCs. The receptors were gathered from a woman under 30 in good health and CMV-seronegative.

The chain has TRBV7-9 and TRBJ1-6; the D gene is possibly TRBD1 (6 bases). The germline CDR1 and CDR2 sequences are SEHNR and FQNEAQ (reference sequence). This CDR3 region has 17 residues. V lost 0 bases and J lost 6, with 15 bases in between. CDR3: CASSLALRGRANSPLHF. CDR3 DNA sequence: TGTGCCAGCAGCTTAGCGCTAAGGGGGAGGGCTAATTCACCCCTCCACTTT. The full variable domain, in which reference TRBV7-9 and TRBJ1-6 provide the parts outside the CDR3, is DTGVSQNPRHKITKRGQNVTFRCDPISEHNRLYWYRQTLGQGPEFLTYFQNEAQLEKSRLLSDRFSAERPKGSFSTLEIQRTEQGDSAMYLCASSLALRGRANSPLHFGNGTRLTVT.

This clone was counted a few times. This chain connects TRBV19 to TRBJ2-2; a possible D gene is TRBD1 (6 bases). The CDR3 consists of 15 residues. The V and J ends lost 2 bases and 3 bases respectively, with 10 bases between them. The germline gives CDR1 LNHDA, CDR2 SQIVND (reference sequence). The DNA of the CDR3 is TGTGCCAGTAGTATAATCGCAGGGGACACCGGGGAGCTGTTTTTT. It is translated as CASSIIAGDTGELFF.

The CDR3 loop is CASSQDHAGERGEQFF. CDR3 coding DNA: TGCGCCAGCAGCCAAGATCATGCAGGGGAACGAGGTGAGCAGTTCTTC. This chain connects TRBV4-3 to TRBJ2-1, with D perhaps matching TRBD1 (6 bases). This CDR3 is built from 16 residues. Trimming removed 0 bases at V and 9 bases at J, with 18 bases between. Germline lookup yields CDR1 LGHNA and CDR2 YSLEER.

This chain joins TRBV4-3 and TRBJ1-2; perhaps TRBD1 as D (5 bases). This CDR3 has 18 residues. Looked up from germline, CDR1 is LGHNA and CDR2 is YSLEER. Trimming removed 3 bases from V and 6 bases from J, with 26 bases in between. CDR3 region: CASSHHKEGPYTSHGYTF. CDR3 nucleotide sequence: TGCGCCAGCAGCCACCACAAGGAGGGGCCATACACTTCTCATGGCTACACCTTC.

V is TRBV4-1 and J is TRBJ2-5; D not certain. This CDR3 has 11 residues. V was pared by 0 bases and J by 8 bases, with 4 bases between. CDR1 and CDR2 (germline): MGHRA, YSYEKL. CDR3 protein: CASSQDLTQYF. The CDR3, as DNA: TGCGCCAGCAGCCAAGATCTCACCCAGTACTTC.